This T cell receptor beta chain was identified during a study of Graves' ophthalmopathy and Graves' hyperthyroidism (dated by TCRdb to the late 2010s). With regard to the full study: A patient counted as having stable hyperthyroidism if there was no progression to ophthalmopathy within 18 months of follow-up. Following sampling, methimazole starting at 30 mg daily was administered to hyperthyroidism patients, and high-dose intravenous methylprednisolone was administered to ophthalmopathy patients. T-cell repertoires of thyroid tissue and blood were compared in about 6 hyperthyroidism patients. To explore V-J signatures distinguishing ophthalmopathy from hyperthyroidism, a discovery set of approximately 100 patients (about 44 ophthalmopathy, roughly 60 stable hyperthyroidism) was enrolled. The study used TCR beta repertoire signatures to distinguish Graves' ophthalmopathy from Graves' hyperthyroidism and to predict progression to ophthalmopathy. In total, approximately 130 blood samples were TCR-sequenced: around 42 ophthalmopathy, some 75 hyperthyroidism and roughly 17 hyperthyroidism-to-ophthalmopathy patients. An independent validation cohort comprised under 20 hyperthyroidism patients and roughly 15 patients who later progressed from hyperthyroidism to ophthalmopathy.

Hyperthyroidism patients were newly diagnosed, were aged 18 to 65 years, and had a disease duration under 2 months. Patients were excluded if they had other autoimmune diseases, uncontrolled infections, pregnancy or lactation. Diagnosis relied on clinical symptoms, serum thyroxine, TRAb, thyroid ultrasound and orbital computed tomography. Total RNA was extracted with Trizol reagent and quality-checked on an Agilent 2100 Bioanalyzer. For repertoire sequencing, the TCR beta CDR3 regions were amplified from RNA transcripts. The first round was an RT-PCR using HTBI primers with the Qiagen OneStep RT-PCR kit, and this first round was followed by a second-round multiplex PCR, then size selection and purification. Libraries were sequenced on an Illumina HiSeq2000 using paired-end 100 bp reads. The original methods were these. Reads were processed with SOAPnuke, discarding reads with adapters, uncalled bases, mean Phred below 15, or no exact constant-primer or identifier match. COPE v1.2.5 was used to merge high-quality paired reads. Clonotypes were defined as unique nucleotide sequences and were aligned to IMGT TRB V, D and J references using MiTCR v1.1. The analysis was limited to V-J combinations with a frequency above 0.0001, which together covered approximately 99% of the repertoires. For each V-J combination, a TCR clonal expansion and chaos score was defined as F50 clonal expansion divided by the chaos observed in the TCRdist matrix. Welch's t-statistics and random forest were used to narrow the features down to 13 V-J combinations, which were then fed into a naive Bayes classifier. Thyroid-blood repertoire similarity was quantified with the Morisita-Horn index. TCRdb handled the public reads itself, with Q25 trimming in fastp and clone calling in MiXCR, and kept productive beta chains. Identical CDR3 protein sequences are pooled into one entry, listed with their most common genes and DNA. The V and J calls come from TCRdb's annotation, not from the publication. The sample profile shows 1 million to 1.3 million distinct CDR3 sequences; roughly 35% of them were found once. Approximately 10% of the sample belongs to the ten largest clones.

This clonotype was counted only a few times. Its antigen is unknown. No much larger clone is present one base from it, and per-base qualities are unavailable. Between the V and J ends, shortened by 4 bases and 3 bases respectively, the junction contains 7 bases. For CDR1 and CDR2, the germline V gene lists SQVTM and ANQGSEA. The CDR3 numbers 11 residues from cysteine through phenylalanine. Only the CDR3 portion is preserved as DNA: 33 bases, with reading frame beginning at the first base. Beyond this particular receptor, the publication reports: Sample size was not predetermined statistically, and investigators were not blinded to group allocation. In validation, the model predicted ophthalmopathy progression with about 64% sensitivity and roughly 72% specificity; some 13 predicted patients were CT-confirmed with GO in a median of about 6.2 months. In cross-validation, the 13-signature model distinguished ophthalmopathy from stable hyperthyroidism with approximately 88% sensitivity and about 84% specificity, and in the test set the corresponding values were approximately 80% and 75%. Most of the expanded thyroid clonotypes with a frequency above 0.001 were also detected in blood, and it was suggested that the thyroid immune response may be reflected by blood repertoires.

The sequenced sample consisted of peripheral blood or thyroid tissue (not recorded which). This sequence uses TRBV29-1 and TRBJ2-7, with no D gene named confidently. This clonotype was obtained from an adult man with Graves' hyperthyroidism. For the CDR3, the sequence is CSVVRDYEQYF. The nucleotide sequence is TGCAGCGTTGTCAGAGACTACGAGCAGTACTTC.